Below, one TCR beta chain is given with its context. Antigen: not known. The record originates from a study of T cells after yellow fever vaccination. Findings and limits, study-wide: Clones from primary vaccination mostly reappeared after the booster (around 96% CD4, around 90% CD8).

One entry per CDR3 protein, called by TCRdb with MiXCR from the 5' RACE reads. The profile shows around 320,000 distinct CDR3 sequences, approximately 4.3% of them singletons. V shed 4 bases and J 1 base; nucleotides not matched to a gene: 4. CDR1 and CDR2 (germline): MGHRA, YSYEKL. This CDR3 region has 16 residues. This receptor was obtained from a man aged 18 to 29 who received the YFV17D yellow fever vaccine. The specimen was PBMCs, collected 15 days after the yellow fever booster vaccination. The chain uses TRBV4-1 and TRBJ2-3; the match to TRBD2 covers 11 bases. DNA for the CDR3: TGCGCCAGCAGCCGAGATAGCGGGGGGGGCACAGATACGCAGTATTTT. It specifies CASSRDSGGGTDTQYF.